The source of this T cell receptor (beta chain) is a study of OX40 agonist ivuxolimab in advanced cancers. Study observations and caveats: In CD8+ T cells, expanded clones were on average more numerous than in CD4+. Dosing at 0.1 to 3.0 mg/kg was accompanied by clonal expansion of CD4+ and CD8+ blood T cells by week 6.

V lost 3 bases and J lost 4, with 21 bases in between. Germline CDR1 is LNHDA and CDR2 is SQIVND (reference sequence). The CDR3 loop spans 17 amino acids. Profiling relied on immunoSEQ multiplex PCR, and the TCRdb table lists in-frame clones only, not all of them. The sample records 50,000 to 75,000 clones, 70% to 90% being singletons. As to this clone: The antigen is undetermined.

This TCR was sampled from an adult with an advanced solid tumor such as melanoma, head and neck, liver or kidney cancer. Here the sequenced sample was CD4+ or CD8+ T cells sorted from blood, taken in a trial of the OX40 agonist ivuxolimab. This chain links TRBV19 with TRBJ1-1; D call uncertain. This chain's CDR3 is CASSIPSFRASGTEAFF. In DNA form, the CDR3 reads TGTGCCAGTAGTATCCCTTCCTTCCGGGCCTCGGGCACTGAAGCTTTCTTT.